A single sample is the source of the 29 T cell receptor beta chains below, sequenced in a study of CD8+CD57+ T cells in acquired aplastic anemia. Using genomic DNA as the template, TCR beta VDJ and CDR3 profiling was carried out. TCRdb reprocessed the reads via MiXCR and lists one record per CDR3 protein. The data show over 100,000 distinct CDR3 sequences, around two fifths seen once. The specimen was sorted CD4+, CD8+, or CD8+CD57+ T cells (not recorded which) from PBMCs. The receptors here all came from a human donor in good health, serving as a control.

CDR3 coding DNA: TGTGCCAGCAGCCGACGGACCTCTGGAAACACCATATATTTT. Its translation is CASSRRTSGNTIYF. The V and J genes are TRBV6-1 and TRBJ1-3; D gene uncertain. Trimming left V 6 bases short and J 0 bases short, with 9 bases between. Germline values: CDR1 MNHNS, CDR2 SASEGT. The length of the CDR3 is 14 residues.

This clonotype was counted many times. This chain connects TRBV18 to TRBJ2-7; D may match TRBD1 or TRBD2 (6 bases each). CDR1 is KGHSH, CDR2 LQKENI, per germline. V was trimmed by 0 bases and J by 6 bases, leaving 18 bases between them. CDR3 length equals 16 residues. The CDR3 DNA follows: TGTGCCAGCTCACCACCCAACGTCGGGGGCGAAGGCGAGCAGTACTTC. It is translated as CASSPPNVGGEGEQYF.

With regard to this clonotype: A read error may account for a junction end that differs from germline. The V call is TRBV25-1, the J call TRBJ1-6; D is unresolved. The V gene's germline CDR1 is MGHDK and CDR2 SYGVNS. The CDR3 spans 17 residues. Here the CDR3 DNA reads TGTGCCGGCAGTGCTTGGGGTCGCGGCTCCTACAATTCATCCCTCCACTTT. Its translation: CAGSAWGRGSYNSSLHF.

This clonotype has a count of ten or more. V usage is TRBV9 and J usage is TRBJ1-6; 8 bases agree with TRBD1. V was pared by 3 bases and J by 3 bases, with 2 bases of the junction left unmatched. CDR3 size: 15 residues. In germline, CDR1 is SGDLS, CDR2 YYNGEE. Here the CDR3 reads CASSEGQGYNSPLHF. The CDR3 nucleotides are TGTGCCAGCAGCGAAGGACAGGGCTATAATTCACCCCTCCACTTT.

The chain employs TRBV10-1 and TRBJ2-5, with 15 nucleotides matching TRBD2. The CDR3 covers 16 residues. Germline-derived CDR1 and CDR2 are WNHNN and SYGVQD (reference sequence). Trimming at V came to 2 bases and at J to 2 bases, leaving 0 bases not matched to a gene. CDR3 bases: TGCGCCAGCAGTGAGGGGACTAGCGGGAGGCAAGAGACCCAGTACTTC. Amino acids: CASSEGTSGRQETQYF.

This clonotype was seen repeatedly, ten times or more. This chain joins TRBV6-1 and TRBJ2-7; D gene unclear. This CDR3 comprises 12 residues. CDR1 and CDR2 from the germline V gene are MNHNS and SASEGT. V shed 5 bases and J shed 2 bases, with 7 bases lying between them. CDR3 in amino acids: CASSREAYEQYF. The CDR3 nucleotides read TGTGCCAGCAGTAGAGAGGCCTACGAGCAGTACTTC.

Regarding this clonotype: A much larger clonotype is one base distant, so this may be a read error. J is TRBJ2-7 and V is TRBV30; unclear D gene. The CDR3 totals 13 residues. Trimming took off 3 bases at V and 2 bases at J, with 11 bases between the two ends. Germline CDR1 is GTSNPN and CDR2 is SVGIG (reference sequence). Written as DNA, the CDR3 is TGTGCCTGGAGGTGGAGCGCTACCTACGAGCAGTACTTC. This gives the protein CAWRWSATYEQYF.

The chain combines TRBV5-1 with TRBJ1-4; D is ambiguous. Trimming removed 4 bases from V and 10 bases from J, with 17 bases in between. CDR1 is SGHRS, CDR2 YFSETQ, per germline. There are 14 residues in the CDR3. CDR3 sequence: CASSPDPPEGKLFF. CDR3 bases: TGCGCCAGCAGCCCCGATCCCCCTGAGGGAAAACTGTTTTTT.

This clonotype was observed at least ten times. This chain joins TRBV19 and TRBJ1-5; 9 nucleotides align to TRBD1. CDR3 length: 15 amino acids. The J segment lost 1 base and the V segment lost 6 bases, leaving 4 bases of the junction unmatched. Germline V gene data show CDR1 as LNHDA and CDR2 as SQIVND (reference sequence). The CDR3 is CASRATGGSNQPQHF. In nucleotides, the CDR3 is TGTGCCAGTAGAGCGACAGGGGGAAGCAATCAGCCCCAGCATTTT.

This clonotype was picked up many times. V is TRBV20-1 and J is TRBJ1-1; tentatively, D is TRBD1 (5 bases). CDR1 is DFQATT and CDR2 is SNEGSKA in the germline V gene (reference sequence). V gave up 3 bases and J gave up 4 bases, with 9 bases separating them. This CDR3 comprises 12 residues. The CDR3 sequence is CSARGGGTEAFF. The DNA for the CDR3 is TGCAGTGCTAGGGGTGGGGGCACTGAAGCTTTCTTT.

This clonotype was seen ten or more times. The V gene is TRBV5-1, the J gene TRBJ1-6; D ambiguous. In germline, CDR1 is SGHRS, CDR2 YFSETQ. The CDR3 length is 14 residues. V lost 0 bases and J 10 bases, leaving 11 bases between the germline ends. The CDR3 reads CASSLEGSRSPLHF. CDR3 DNA: TGCGCCAGCAGCTTGGAGGGCAGCCGATCACCCCTCCACTTT. The variable domain in full, with the rest retrieved from reference TRBV5-1 and TRBJ1-6, is KAGVTQTPRYLIKTRGQQVTLSCSPISGHRSVSWYQQTPGQGLQFLFEYFSETQRNKGNFPGRFSGRQFSNSRSEMNVSTLELGDSALYLCASSLEGSRSPLHFGNGTRLTVT.

This clonotype was observed many times. The genes are TRBV9 and TRBJ2-1; perhaps TRBD2 as D (5 bases). Deletions cut 3 bases from V and 7 bases from J, with 11 bases between. CDR1 is SGDLS, CDR2 YYNGEE, per germline. The CDR3 length is 13 residues. CDR3 loop: CASSAGLANEQFF. DNA of the CDR3: TGTGCCAGCAGCGCTGGACTTGCTAATGAGCAGTTCTTC.

The V gene is TRBV20-1, the J gene TRBJ2-1, with 15 nucleotides matching TRBD2. This CDR3 has 19 residues. CDR1 and CDR2 from the germline V gene are DFQATT and SNEGSKA (reference sequence). Trimming removed 3 bases from V and 2 bases from J; junction bases left unmatched: 11. Written as DNA, the CDR3 is TGCAGTGCTAGTAGCCCGGGACTAGCGGGAGGAGGGGCCTACAATGAGCAGTTCTTC. Protein sequence: CSASSPGLAGGGAYNEQFF.

This clonotype was observed a handful of times. Germline and junction disagree at one end, which may indicate a read error. This chain connects TRBV10-3 to TRBJ2-2; 12 positions agree with TRBD1. Per the germline V gene, CDR1 is ENHRY and CDR2 is SYGVKD. This CDR3 has 18 residues. For the CDR3, the DNA is TGTGCCAGCAGTGACCGGGACAGGGGGCTGGTAAACACCGGGGAGCTGTTTTTT. Translating it yields CASSDRDRGLVNTGELFF.

The V call is TRBV20-1, the J call TRBJ2-5; a weak D match, TRBD1 (6 bases). V lost 5 bases and J 5 bases, leaving 21 bases between the germline ends. The germline V gene has CDR1 DFQATT and CDR2 SNEGSKA (reference sequence). The CDR3 is made up of 15 amino acids. CDR3: CSAHRTAVQSETQYF. The CDR3 region has the DNA TGCAGTGCTCACCGGACAGCCGTCCAGTCCGAGACCCAGTACTTC.

This clonotype was detected many times. The chain is built from TRBV5-1 and TRBJ2-1, with TRBD1 as a possible D gene (5 bases). V was trimmed by 0 bases and J by 5 bases, leaving 9 bases between them. Germline CDR1 is SGHRS and CDR2 is YFSETQ. This CDR3 has 14 residues. In nucleotides, the CDR3 is TGCGCCAGCAGCTTGGGACAGTTTAACAATGAGCAGTTCTTC. It encodes CASSLGQFNNEQFF.

This clonotype was detected once. V and J are TRBV10-1 and TRBJ1-2, with a weak D call TRBD1 (5 bases). Trimming removed 3 bases from V and 5 bases from J, with 10 bases in between. CDR1 and CDR2 (germline): WNHNN, SYGVQD (reference sequence). The CDR3 spans 13 residues. CDR3 DNA: TGCGCCAGCAGTGACGGCAGGGCTTATGGCTACACCTTC. Its translation is CASSDGRAYGYTF.

CDR3 protein: CATSREAGSSETQYF. The CDR3 nucleotides read TGTGCCACCAGCAGAGAAGCTGGCTCCTCAGAGACCCAGTACTTC. The rearrangement joins TRBV15 to TRBJ2-5, with no clear D. This CDR3 spans 15 amino acids. Trimming removed 0 bases at V and 4 bases at J, with 12 bases between. Germline V gene data show CDR1 as LNHNV and CDR2 as YYDKDF (reference sequence).

There are many counts of this clonotype. V is TRBV5-1 and J is TRBJ1-1; D is undetermined. V lost 4 bases and J lost 0, with 10 bases in between. Germline V CDR1 and CDR2: SGHRS, YFSETQ. This CDR3 has 14 residues. The CDR3 sequence: CASSVRALNTEAFF. CDR3 nucleotide sequence: TGCGCCAGCAGCGTAAGGGCTCTGAACACTGAAGCTTTCTTT.

This clonotype was seen many times. V is TRBV19 and J is TRBJ1-5; D is possibly TRBD1 (5 bases). Germline V gene data show CDR1 as LNHDA and CDR2 as SQIVND (reference sequence). The CDR3 contains 15 residues. V was shortened by 3 bases and J by 5 bases, with 14 bases between the two germline ends. CDR3 sequence: CASSMRPVGDQPQHF. CDR3 nucleotides: TGTGCCAGTAGTATGCGGCCAGTGGGGGATCAGCCCCAGCATTTT.

In the case of this clonotype: With a much larger clone just one base away, this may be a read error. The chain is built from TRBV7-8 and TRBJ2-1, with TRBD2 matching over 8 bases. Germline V gene data show CDR1 as SGHVS and CDR2 as FQNEAQ. V shed 4 bases and J 3 bases; nucleotides not matched to a gene: 8. The CDR3 is 16 residues long. CDR3 nucleotide sequence: TGTGCCAGCAGCTCAATAGAACTAGCGGTCTACAATGAGCAGTTCTTC. Translated: CASSSIELAVYNEQFF.

Concerning this clonotype itself: One end of the junction is discordant with germline, which a read error may explain. V usage is TRBV25-1 and J usage is TRBJ1-6, with TRBD1 matching 10 bases. The CDR3 has 15 residues. CDR1 is MGHDK and CDR2 is SYGVNS in the germline V gene. The CDR3 DNA reads as TGTGCCAGCAATGAAGGGGACAGGGGAAATTCACCCCTCCACTTT. Residues: CASNEGDRGNSPLHF.

This clonotype was seen repeatedly, ten times or more. This chain links TRBV20-1 with TRBJ2-3; 8 positions match TRBD1. There are 13 residues in the CDR3. Germline assignment: CDR1 DFQATT and CDR2 SNEGSKA (reference sequence). J gave up 3 bases and V 5 bases, and 4 bases lay outside the gene matches. CDR3 coding DNA: TGCAGTGCTTGGACAGGGAGGACAGATACGCAGTATTTT. Translated, it gives CSAWTGRTDTQYF.

This clonotype showed up many times. The chain joins TRBV12-3 or TRBV12-4 to TRBJ1-2, with TRBD1 matching over 8 bases. The CDR3 length is 14 residues. J lost 7 bases, V lost 6 bases, and 10 bases had no gene match. The CDR3 DNA is TGTGCCAGCAGCTTCCGGACAGGGATTAGTGGCTACACCTTC. As protein: CASSFRTGISGYTF.

This clonotype has a handful of counts. The chain joins TRBV7-9 to TRBJ1-1, with D possibly matching TRBD1 (6 bases). This CDR3 is built from 15 residues. CDR1 is SEHNR and CDR2 is FQNEAQ in the germline V gene (reference sequence). The V gene lost 3 bases and the J gene lost 2 bases, with 13 bases spanning the gap. The CDR3 nucleotides are TGTGCCAGCAGCTTTCACAGGGCGATAAACACTGAAGCTTTCTTT. The encoded protein is CASSFHRAINTEAFF. Full variable domain (rest looked up from reference TRBV7-9 and TRBJ1-1): DTGVSQNPRHKITKRGQNVTFRCDPISEHNRLYWYRQTLGQGPEFLTYFQNEAQLEKSRLLSDRFSAERPKGSFSTLEIQRTEQGDSAMYLCASSFHRAINTEAFFGQGTRLTVV.

This clonotype was recorded at least ten times. The J gene is TRBJ2-2, the V gene TRBV24-1, with D perhaps matching TRBD1 (6 bases). There are 13 residues in the CDR3. V shed 5 bases and J shed 7 bases, with 10 bases lying between them. Germline CDR1 and CDR2: KGHDR and SFDVKD. In DNA, the CDR3 is TGTGCCACCAGTGTTAAGGACAGCGGGGAGCTGTTTTTT. This translates into CATSVKDSGELFF.

This chain joins TRBV19 and TRBJ1-1; D is uncertain. V was clipped by 4 bases and J by 3 bases, with 6 bases between them. The CDR3 covers 12 residues. Germline V lookup: CDR1 LNHDA, CDR2 SQIVND (reference sequence). The DNA of the CDR3 is TGTGCCAGTAGTACGAGGGACACTGAAGCTTTCTTT. This codes for CASSTRDTEAFF. Supplemented by reference TRBV19 and TRBJ1-1, the full variable domain reads DGGITQSPKYLFRKEGQNVTLSCEQNLNHDAMYWYRQDPGQGLRLIYYSQIVNDFQKGDIAEGYSVSREKKESFPLTVTSAQKNPTAFYLCASSTRDTEAFFGQGTRLTVV.

V usage is TRBV19 and J usage is TRBJ1-6; TRBD1 is a possible D gene (6 bases). The CDR3 has 12 residues. Germline V gene data show CDR1 as LNHDA and CDR2 as SQIVND (reference sequence). V gave up 6 bases and J gave up 6 bases, with 6 bases separating them. The CDR3 here is CASRQGNSPLHF. The CDR3, as DNA: TGTGCCAGTAGACAGGGTAATTCACCCCTCCACTTT.

The chain has TRBV19 and TRBJ2-3; TRBD1 agrees at 9 bases. Germline CDR1 reads LNHDA; CDR2 reads SQIVND (reference sequence). Germline trimming cut 0 bases from V and 0 bases from J; bases unmatched to any gene: 13. The CDR3 length is 20 residues. The CDR3 sequence: CASSIDRAVKGTGSTDTQYF. Here the CDR3 DNA reads TGTGCCAGTAGTATAGATCGAGCCGTAAAAGGGACAGGGAGCACAGATACGCAGTATTTT.